A single sample gave rise to the 9 T cell receptor beta chains below, sequenced in a study of blood T cell repertoires in COVID-19. Assay: immunoSEQ multiplex PCR; the TCRdb copy retains only in-frame clones and omits some. The table has fewer than 400,000 clones, approximately 86% seen once; the top ten hold about 2.9%. Input material: peripheral blood. The receptor source for this set is a human donor in a cohort sampled during active COVID-19.

V and J are TRBV30 and TRBJ2-7; 10 bases line up with TRBD2. This CDR3 has 15 amino acids. Germline values: CDR1 GTSNPN, CDR2 SVGIG (reference sequence). Germline trimming cut 2 bases from V and 0 bases from J; bases unmatched to any gene: 4. The CDR3 DNA reads as TGTGCCTGGAGTCCGACTAGCGGGTTCTCCTACGAGCAGTACTTC. Translating gives CAWSPTSGFSYEQYF.

V usage is TRBV7-7 and J usage is TRBJ2-6; 9 nucleotides match TRBD1. This CDR3 is built from 19 residues. Per the germline V gene, CDR1 is SSHAT and CDR2 is FNYEAQ (reference sequence). The V segment lost 3 bases and the J segment 4 bases; nucleotides outside the gene matches: 13. The CDR3 DNA follows: TGTGCCAGCAGCTTTCAAGCCGGGACAGGGACAACGGGGGCCAACGTCCTGACTTTC. Its protein is CASSFQAGTGTTGANVLTF. Variable domain in full (rest from reference TRBV7-7 and TRBJ2-6): GAGVSQSPRYKVTKRGQDVTLRCDPISSHATLYWYQQALGQGPEFLTYFNYEAQPDKSGLPSDRFSAERPEGSISTLTIQRTEQRDSAMYRCASSFQAGTGTTGANVLTFGAGSRLTVL.

This chain uses TRBV30 with TRBJ1-4; D not resolved. The V gene's germline CDR1 is GTSNPN and CDR2 SVGIG (reference sequence). The CDR3 runs 12 residues. The V end lost 4 bases, the J end lost 2 bases, and 5 bases lay between the germline ends. CDR3 sequence reads: CAWTNTNEKLFF. The CDR3 region has the DNA TGTGCCTGGACCAATACTAATGAAAAACTGTTTTTT.

This chain joins TRBV9 and TRBJ1-6, with D unresolved. V gave up 3 bases and J gave up 7 bases, with 11 bases separating them. Germline CDR1 is SGDLS and CDR2 is YYNGEE. The CDR3 loop spans 14 amino acids. Written as DNA, the CDR3 is TGTGCCAGCAGCGACGTCCCCGGGAATTCACCCCTCCACTTT. Its translation is CASSDVPGNSPLHF.

V and J are TRBV15 and TRBJ1-1; a possible D gene is TRBD1 (6 bases). V shed 1 base and J shed 10 bases, with 22 bases lying between them. There are 16 residues in the CDR3. Germline-derived CDR1 and CDR2 are LNHNV and YYDKDF (reference sequence). CDR3 in DNA: TGTGCCACCAGCAGAGTTCCGCTTCAGGGGTTTGCGGGAGCTTTCTTT. It specifies CATSRVPLQGFAGAFF.

The chain uses TRBV25-1 and TRBJ2-1; no reliable D call. There are 11 residues in the CDR3. Trimming shortened V by 2 bases and J by 9 bases, and 5 bases separated the two germline ends. Per the germline V gene, CDR1 is MGHDK and CDR2 is SYGVNS. The CDR3 here is CASSETSEQFF. Written as DNA, the CDR3 is TGTGCCAGCAGTGAAACCAGTGAGCAGTTCTTC. Drawing the rest from reference TRBV25-1 and TRBJ2-1, the complete variable domain is EADIYQTPRYLVIGTGKKITLECSQTMGHDKMYWYQQDPGMELHLIHYSYGVNSTEKGDLSSESTVSRIRTEHFPLTLESARPSHTSQYLCASSETSEQFFGPGTRLTVL.

V is TRBV7-3 and J is TRBJ2-1; a weak D match, TRBD1 (6 bases). In germline, CDR1 is SGHTA, CDR2 FQGTGA. This CDR3 has 13 amino acids. V dropped 1 base and J dropped 9 bases, with 10 bases sitting between them. The CDR3 is CASSLMGAGEQFF. CDR3 coding DNA: TGTGCCAGCAGCTTAATGGGGGCAGGTGAGCAGTTCTTC. The full variable domain, rest sourced from reference TRBV7-3 and TRBJ2-1, is GAGVSQTPSNKVTEKGKYVELRCDPISGHTALYWYRQSLGQGPEFLIYFQGTGAADDSGLPNDRFFAVRPEGSVSTLKIQRTERGDSAVYLCASSLMGAGEQFFGPGTRLTVL.

The V and J genes are TRBV6-6 and TRBJ2-7, with 10 bases fitting TRBD2. The germline CDR1 and CDR2 sequences are MNHNY and SVGAGI (reference sequence). This CDR3 has 16 amino acids. The ends lost 6 bases at V and 1 base at J; junction bases unmatched: 9. The CDR3 sequence: CASSSSGTSVSYEQYF. CDR3 nucleotide sequence: TGTGCCAGCAGCTCATCCGGGACTAGCGTGTCCTACGAGCAGTACTTC.

J is TRBJ2-1 and V is TRBV6-5, with 12 bases aligning to TRBD2. V trimming: 9 bases; J trimming: 5 bases; junction bases outside the gene matches: 5. CDR3 length: 14 residues. In germline, CDR1 is MNHEY, CDR2 SVGAGI. The DNA for the CDR3 is TGTGCCAGTGACCTAGCGGGGGGGCACAATGAGCAGTTCTTC. This encodes CASDLAGGHNEQFF.